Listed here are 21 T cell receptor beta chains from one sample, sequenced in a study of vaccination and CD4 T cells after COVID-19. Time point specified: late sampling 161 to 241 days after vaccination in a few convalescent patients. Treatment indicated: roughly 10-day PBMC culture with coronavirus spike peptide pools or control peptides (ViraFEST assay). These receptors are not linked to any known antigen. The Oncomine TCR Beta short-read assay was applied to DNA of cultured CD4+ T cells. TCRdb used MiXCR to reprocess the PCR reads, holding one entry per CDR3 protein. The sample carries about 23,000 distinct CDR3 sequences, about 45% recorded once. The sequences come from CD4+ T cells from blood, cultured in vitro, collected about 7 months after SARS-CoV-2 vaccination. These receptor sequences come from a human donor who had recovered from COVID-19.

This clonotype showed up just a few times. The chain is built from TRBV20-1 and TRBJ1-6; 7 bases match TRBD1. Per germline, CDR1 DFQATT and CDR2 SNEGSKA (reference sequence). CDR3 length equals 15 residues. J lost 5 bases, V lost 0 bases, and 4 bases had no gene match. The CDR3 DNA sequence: TGCAGTGCTAGAGATAGGGGACAGAATAATTCACCCCTCCACTTT. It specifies CSARDRGQNNSPLHF.

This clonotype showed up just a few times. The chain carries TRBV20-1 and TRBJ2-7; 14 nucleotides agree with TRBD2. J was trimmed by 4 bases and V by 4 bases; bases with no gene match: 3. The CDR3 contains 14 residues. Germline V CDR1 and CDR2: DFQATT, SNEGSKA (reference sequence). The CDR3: CSATGLAGAYEQYF. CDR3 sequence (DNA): TGCAGTGCTACGGGACTAGCGGGAGCTTACGAGCAGTACTTC.

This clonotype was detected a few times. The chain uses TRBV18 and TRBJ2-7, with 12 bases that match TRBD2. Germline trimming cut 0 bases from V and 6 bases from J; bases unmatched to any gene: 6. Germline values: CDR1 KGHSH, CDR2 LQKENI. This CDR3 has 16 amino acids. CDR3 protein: CASSPPDRLAGVEQYF. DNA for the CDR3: TGTGCCAGCTCACCACCAGATAGACTAGCGGGAGTCGAGCAGTACTTC.

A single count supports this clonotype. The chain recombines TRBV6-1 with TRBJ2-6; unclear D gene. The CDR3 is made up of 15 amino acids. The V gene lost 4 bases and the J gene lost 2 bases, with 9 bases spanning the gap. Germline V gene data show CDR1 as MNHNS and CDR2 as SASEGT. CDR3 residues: CASSASTAGANVLTF. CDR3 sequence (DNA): TGTGCCAGCAGTGCCAGCACAGCTGGGGCCAACGTCCTGACTTTC.

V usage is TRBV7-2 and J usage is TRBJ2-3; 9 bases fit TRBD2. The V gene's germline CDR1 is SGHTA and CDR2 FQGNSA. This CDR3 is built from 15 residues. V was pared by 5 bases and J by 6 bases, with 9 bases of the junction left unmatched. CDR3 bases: TGTGCCAGCAGCCGTCCTAGCGGGGATCAGGATACGCAGTATTTT. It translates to CASSRPSGDQDTQYF. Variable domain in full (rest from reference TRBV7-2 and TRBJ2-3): GAGVSQSPSNKVTEKGKDVELRCDPISGHTALYWYRQSLGQGLEFLIYFQGNSAPDKSGLPSDRFSAERTGGSVSTLTIQRTQQEDSAVYLCASSRPSGDQDTQYFGPGTRLTVL.

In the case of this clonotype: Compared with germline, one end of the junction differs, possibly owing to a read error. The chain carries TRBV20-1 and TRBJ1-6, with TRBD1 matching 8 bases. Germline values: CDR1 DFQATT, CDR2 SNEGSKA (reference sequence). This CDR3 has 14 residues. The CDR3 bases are TGCAGTGCAAGAGGACAGGGTCGGAATTCACCCCTCCACTTT. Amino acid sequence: CSARGQGRNSPLHF.

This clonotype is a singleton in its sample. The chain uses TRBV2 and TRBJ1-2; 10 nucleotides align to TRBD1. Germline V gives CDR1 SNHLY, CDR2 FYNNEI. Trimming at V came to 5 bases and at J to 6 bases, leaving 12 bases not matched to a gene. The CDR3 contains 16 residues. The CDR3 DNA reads TGTGCCAGCAGTATCCAGGGGAGGACAGGGGGAGATGGCTACACCTTC. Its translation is CASSIQGRTGGDGYTF.

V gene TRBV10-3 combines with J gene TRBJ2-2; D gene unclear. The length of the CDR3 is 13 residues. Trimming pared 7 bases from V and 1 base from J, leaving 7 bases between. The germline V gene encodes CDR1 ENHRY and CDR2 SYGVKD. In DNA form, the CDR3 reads TGTGCCATCAATCCGGTGAACACCGGGGAGCTGTTTTTT. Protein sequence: CAINPVNTGELFF.

The CDR3 region has the DNA TGCGCCAGCAGAGGAGGGGCAGGGGCTGAGCAGTACTTC. Residues: CASRGGAGAEQYF. The rearrangement joins TRBV10-2 to TRBJ2-7, with D tentatively TRBD1 or TRBD2 (6 bases each). V lost 6 bases, J lost 7 bases, and 16 bases lay in between. Germline V gives CDR1 WSHSY, CDR2 SAAADI. The length of the CDR3 is 13 residues.

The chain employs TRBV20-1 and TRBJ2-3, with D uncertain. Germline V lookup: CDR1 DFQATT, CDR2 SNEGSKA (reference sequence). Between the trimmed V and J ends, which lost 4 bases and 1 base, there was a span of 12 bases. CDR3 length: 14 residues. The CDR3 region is CSAISSSRTDTQYF. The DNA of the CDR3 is TGCAGTGCTATCTCTAGTAGCCGCACAGATACGCAGTATTTT.

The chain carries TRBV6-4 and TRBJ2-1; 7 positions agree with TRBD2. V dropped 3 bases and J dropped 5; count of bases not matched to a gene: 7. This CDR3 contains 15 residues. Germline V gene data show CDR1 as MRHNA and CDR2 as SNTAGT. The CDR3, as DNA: TGTGCCAGCAGTGATCTGGGAGGGCATGACAATGAGCAGTTCTTC. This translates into CASSDLGGHDNEQFF.

The CDR3 reads CSANVGGMQFF. The CDR3 DNA is TGCAGTGCTAATGTGGGGGGAATGCAGTTCTTC. The chain uses TRBV20-1 and TRBJ2-1; TRBD2 is a possible D gene (6 bases). V dropped 4 bases and J dropped 12 bases, with 13 bases sitting between them. CDR3 length: 11 residues. Germline CDR1 reads DFQATT; CDR2 reads SNEGSKA (reference sequence).

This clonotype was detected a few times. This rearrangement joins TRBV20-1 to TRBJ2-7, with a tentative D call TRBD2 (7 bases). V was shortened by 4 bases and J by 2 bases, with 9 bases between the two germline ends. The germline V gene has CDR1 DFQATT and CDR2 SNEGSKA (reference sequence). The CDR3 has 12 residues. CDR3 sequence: CSAMGGPYEQYF. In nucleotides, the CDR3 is TGCAGTGCTATGGGGGGGCCCTACGAGCAGTACTTC.

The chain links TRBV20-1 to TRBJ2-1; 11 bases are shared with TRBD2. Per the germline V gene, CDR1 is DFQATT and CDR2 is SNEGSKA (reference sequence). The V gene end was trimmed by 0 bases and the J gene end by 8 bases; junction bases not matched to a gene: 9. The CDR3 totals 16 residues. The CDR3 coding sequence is TGCAGTGCTAGAGATCCTTTTAGCGGGAGGGTTTATGAGCAGTTCTTC. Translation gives CSARDPFSGRVYEQFF.

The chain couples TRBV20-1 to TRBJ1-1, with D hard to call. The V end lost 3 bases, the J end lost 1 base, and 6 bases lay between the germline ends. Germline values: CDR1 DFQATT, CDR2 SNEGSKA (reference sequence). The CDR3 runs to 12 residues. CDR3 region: CSASDPNTEAFF. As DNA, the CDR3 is TGCAGTGCTAGCGACCCGAACACTGAAGCTTTCTTT.

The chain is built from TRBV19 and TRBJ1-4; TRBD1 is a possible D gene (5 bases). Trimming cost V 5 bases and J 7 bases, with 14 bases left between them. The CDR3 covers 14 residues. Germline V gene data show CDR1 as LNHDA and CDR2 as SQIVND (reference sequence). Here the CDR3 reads CASSLSTGTEKLFF. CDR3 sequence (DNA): TGTGCCAGTAGTCTAAGCACCGGGACTGAAAAACTGTTTTTT.

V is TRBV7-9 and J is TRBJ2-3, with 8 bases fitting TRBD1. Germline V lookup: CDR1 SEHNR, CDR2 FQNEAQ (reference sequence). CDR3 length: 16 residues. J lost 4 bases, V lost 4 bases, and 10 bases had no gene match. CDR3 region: CASSYATGTGADTQYF. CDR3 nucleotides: TGTGCCAGCAGCTACGCAACCGGGACAGGAGCAGATACGCAGTATTTT.

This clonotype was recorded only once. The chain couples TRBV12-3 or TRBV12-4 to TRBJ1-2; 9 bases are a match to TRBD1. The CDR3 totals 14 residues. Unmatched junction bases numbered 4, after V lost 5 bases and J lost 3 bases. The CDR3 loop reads CASSPTGGDYGYTF. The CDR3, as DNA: TGTGCCAGCAGTCCCACAGGGGGCGACTATGGCTACACCTTC.

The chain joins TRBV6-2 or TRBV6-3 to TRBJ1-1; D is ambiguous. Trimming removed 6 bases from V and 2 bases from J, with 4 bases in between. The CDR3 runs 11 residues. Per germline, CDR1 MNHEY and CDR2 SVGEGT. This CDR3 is CASSDNTEAFF. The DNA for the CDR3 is TGTGCCAGCAGCGATAACACTGAAGCTTTCTTT.

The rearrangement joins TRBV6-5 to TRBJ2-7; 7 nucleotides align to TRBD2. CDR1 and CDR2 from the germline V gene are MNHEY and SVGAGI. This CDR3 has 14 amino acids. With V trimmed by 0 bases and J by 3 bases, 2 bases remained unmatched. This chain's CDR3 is CASSYSGGGYEQYF. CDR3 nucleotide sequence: TGTGCCAGCAGTTACTCGGGGGGGGGCTACGAGCAGTACTTC.

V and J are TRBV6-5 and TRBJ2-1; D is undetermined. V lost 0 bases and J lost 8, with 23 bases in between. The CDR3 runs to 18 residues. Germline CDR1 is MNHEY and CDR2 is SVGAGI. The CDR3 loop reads CASSYSPRGPAPGHEQFF. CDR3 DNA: TGTGCCAGCAGTTACTCGCCACGTGGGCCTGCCCCCGGCCATGAGCAGTTCTTC.